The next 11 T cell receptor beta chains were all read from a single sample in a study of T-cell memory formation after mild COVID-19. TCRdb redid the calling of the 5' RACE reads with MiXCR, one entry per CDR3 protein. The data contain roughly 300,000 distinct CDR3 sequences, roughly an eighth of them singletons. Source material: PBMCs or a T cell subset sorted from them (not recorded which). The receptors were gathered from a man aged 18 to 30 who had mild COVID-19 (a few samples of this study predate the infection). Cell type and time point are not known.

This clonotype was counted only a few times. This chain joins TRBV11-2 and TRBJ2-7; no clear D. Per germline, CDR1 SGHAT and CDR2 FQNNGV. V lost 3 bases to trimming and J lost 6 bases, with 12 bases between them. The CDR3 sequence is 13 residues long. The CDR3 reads CASSFGRNLEQYF. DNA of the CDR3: TGTGCCAGCAGCTTCGGCAGGAACCTCGAGCAGTACTTC.

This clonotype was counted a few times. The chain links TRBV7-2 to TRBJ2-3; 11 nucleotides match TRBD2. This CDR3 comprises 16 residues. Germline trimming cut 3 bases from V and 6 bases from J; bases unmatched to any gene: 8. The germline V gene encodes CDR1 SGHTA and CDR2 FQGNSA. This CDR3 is CASSFGSGGAFDTQYF. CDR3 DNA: TGTGCCAGCAGCTTCGGTAGCGGGGGGGCCTTCGATACGCAGTATTTT.

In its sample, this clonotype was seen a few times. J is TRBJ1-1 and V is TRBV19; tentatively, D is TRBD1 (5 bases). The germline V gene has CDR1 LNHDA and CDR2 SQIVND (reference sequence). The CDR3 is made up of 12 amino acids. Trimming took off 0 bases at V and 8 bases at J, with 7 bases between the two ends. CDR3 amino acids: CASSIDRTEAFF. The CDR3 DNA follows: TGTGCCAGTAGTATAGATCGGACAGAAGCTTTCTTT.

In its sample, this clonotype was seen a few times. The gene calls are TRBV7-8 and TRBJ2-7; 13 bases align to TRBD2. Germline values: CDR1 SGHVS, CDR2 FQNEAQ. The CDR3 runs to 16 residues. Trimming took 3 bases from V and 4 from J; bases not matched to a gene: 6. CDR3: CASSFTSGGVPYEQYF. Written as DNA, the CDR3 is TGTGCCAGCAGCTTTACTAGCGGGGGGGTCCCGTACGAGCAGTACTTC.

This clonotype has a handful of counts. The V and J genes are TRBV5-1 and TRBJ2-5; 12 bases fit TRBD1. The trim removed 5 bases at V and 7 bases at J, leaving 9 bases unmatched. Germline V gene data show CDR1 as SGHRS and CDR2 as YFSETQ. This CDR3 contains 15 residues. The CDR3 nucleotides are TGCGCCAGCAGTACCGGGACAGGGGGCGAGGGGACCCAGTACTTC. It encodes CASSTGTGGEGTQYF.

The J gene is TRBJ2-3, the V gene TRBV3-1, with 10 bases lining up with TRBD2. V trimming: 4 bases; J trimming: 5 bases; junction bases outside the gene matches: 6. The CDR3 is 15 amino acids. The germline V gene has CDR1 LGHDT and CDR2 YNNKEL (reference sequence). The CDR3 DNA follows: TGTGCCAGCAGCCCGAGCGGGGGGGCGAGAGATACGCAGTATTTT. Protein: CASSPSGGARDTQYF.

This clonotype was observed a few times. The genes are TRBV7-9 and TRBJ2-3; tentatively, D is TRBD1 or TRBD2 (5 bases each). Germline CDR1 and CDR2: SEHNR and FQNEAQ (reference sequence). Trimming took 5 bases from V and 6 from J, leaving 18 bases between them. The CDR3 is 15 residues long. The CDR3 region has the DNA TGTGCCAGCAGCGATCGAGGCAAGGGGACGGATACGCAGTATTTT. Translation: CASSDRGKGTDTQYF.

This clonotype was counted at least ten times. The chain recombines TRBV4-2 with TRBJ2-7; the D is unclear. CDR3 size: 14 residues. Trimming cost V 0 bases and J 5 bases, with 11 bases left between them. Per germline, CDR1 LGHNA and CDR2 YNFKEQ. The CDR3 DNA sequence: TGTGCCAGCAGCCAAGAATGGTCCGTCGACGAGCAGTACTTC. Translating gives CASSQEWSVDEQYF.

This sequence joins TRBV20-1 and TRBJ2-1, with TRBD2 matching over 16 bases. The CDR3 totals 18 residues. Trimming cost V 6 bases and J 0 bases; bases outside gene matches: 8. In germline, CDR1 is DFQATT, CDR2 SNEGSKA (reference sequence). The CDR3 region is CSASGLAGGTLSYNEQFF. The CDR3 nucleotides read TGCAGTGCCTCGGGACTAGCGGGGGGGACCCTCTCCTACAATGAGCAGTTCTTC.

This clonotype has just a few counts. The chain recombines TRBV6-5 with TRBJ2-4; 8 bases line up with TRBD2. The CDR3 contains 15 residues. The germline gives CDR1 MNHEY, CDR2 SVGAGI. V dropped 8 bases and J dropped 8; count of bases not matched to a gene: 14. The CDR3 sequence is CASGATGGAMDIQYF. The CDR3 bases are TGTGCCAGCGGGGCGACCGGGGGGGCGATGGACATTCAGTACTTC.

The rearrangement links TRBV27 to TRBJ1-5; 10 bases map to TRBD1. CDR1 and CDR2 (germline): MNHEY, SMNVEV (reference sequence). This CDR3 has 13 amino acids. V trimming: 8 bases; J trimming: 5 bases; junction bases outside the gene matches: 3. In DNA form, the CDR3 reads TGTGCCAGCCGGGGACAGGGGCATCAGCCCCAGCATTTT. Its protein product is CASRGQGHQPQHF.